This TCR beta chain was documented in a study of blood T cell repertoires in COVID-19. As processed by the authors: Reference gene primer amplification gave estimated nucleated cell counts. Sequencing used immunoSEQ multiplex PCR; TCRdb keeps in-frame clones, though not all of them. Clone size and V and J calls were adopted from that table, with D and trimming inferred from the DNA. The table includes a few hundred thousand clones, about 85% detected once. The participants were between about 18 and 90 years old and came from roughly 24 US areas. Trimming removed 5 bases from V and 5 bases from J; junction bases left unmatched: 9. Germline-derived CDR1 and CDR2 are MNHEY and SMNVEV (reference sequence). The CDR3 spans 15 residues.

V and J are TRBV27 and TRBJ2-3; 8 nucleotides agree with TRBD1. Specimen: PBMCs or T cells enriched from blood (not recorded which). This TCR derives from a woman aged 45-65 years who had been exposed to COVID-19. The CDR3 protein is CASSPGTGYGDTQYF. CDR3 nucleotide sequence: TGTGCCAGCAGTCCCGGGACAGGCTATGGAGATACGCAGTATTTT.